The entry below gives a single T cell receptor (beta chain) sequence along with its context. Antigen unknown. The TCR beta CDR3 regions underwent amplification from RNA transcripts. HTBI primers served in a first-round RT-PCR, which a second-round multiplex PCR followed. TCRdb re-called the multiplex PCR reads with MiXCR, one entry per CDR3 protein. The table shows a few hundred thousand distinct CDR3 sequences, with about 40% occurring only once. The entry originates in a study of Graves' ophthalmopathy and Graves' hyperthyroidism. For the study at large: Over 18 months of follow-up, stable hyperthyroidism required that no ophthalmopathy appear.

Serum thyroxine and TRAb, along with clinical symptoms, thyroid ultrasound and orbital computed tomography, were what diagnosis relied on. The CDR3 loop spans 15 amino acids. Per the germline V gene, CDR1 is SEHNR and CDR2 is FQNEAQ (reference sequence). V trimming: 5 bases; J trimming: 5 bases; junction bases outside the gene matches: 7. The study, taken as a whole, reports: Thyroid clonotypes that were expanded above 0.001 frequency mostly also appeared in blood. At about 69% sensitivity and approximately 72% specificity, the model predicted progression of the ophthalmopathy.

The source of this sequence is an adult man with Graves' hyperthyroidism. The specimen sequenced was peripheral blood or thyroid tissue (not recorded which). The chain employs TRBV7-9 and TRBJ2-7; 12 nucleotides line up with TRBD2. CDR3 in DNA: TGTGCCAGCAGCCCGCTAGCGGGGGGGCCGAACGAGCAGTACTTC. Amino acid sequence: CASSPLAGGPNEQYF.